The present TCR beta chain was sequenced within a study of CD4 T cells in relation to SARS-CoV-2 and coronaviruses. Study-wide background: ViraFEST: roughly 10-day antigen culture of PBMCs, then TCR beta CDR3 sequencing. Overall study results and limits: Compared with monoreactive clones, crossreactive clones showed significantly weaker SARS-CoV-2 expansion. Pre-pandemic and post-infection samples never came from the same donor.

The germline V gene has CDR1 SEHNR and CDR2 FQNEAQ (reference sequence). This CDR3 has 13 amino acids. The V gene lost 6 bases and the J gene lost 4 bases, with 12 bases spanning the gap. Regarding this clone: The antigen remains unidentified.

Repertoires were generated with immunoSEQ multiplex PCR, while TCRdb's copy carries only in-frame clones and drops some. Among about 16,000 clones listed, roughly four fifths were seen once. Before the COVID-19 pandemic, during about 2011-2019, CD4+ T cells were taken from unexposed donors. Isolation of CD4+ T cells took place after nine to ten days in culture. The source is a human donor in good health. Material for sequencing was CD4+ T cells from PBMCs, cultured in vitro. V usage is TRBV7-9 and J usage is TRBJ1-1, with D possibly TRBD1 on 6 matching bases. The CDR3 nucleotides are TGTGCCAGCAGGAATAAACAGGGCACTGAAGCTTTCTTT. This translates into CASRNKQGTEAFF.